This T cell receptor (beta chain) was identified during a study of molecular identifiers for immune sequencing clone quantification. Overall study results and limits: In cases of identical TCR molecules sharing a barcode, highly expanded clone sizes could be underestimated.

Preparation methods for the bulk TCR libraries were those previously described, with listed TCR primers. TCRdb re-analysed the PCR reads in MiXCR, keeping a single row per CDR3 protein. The sample comprises about 320,000 distinct CDR3 sequences, around a fifth of which are singletons, and approximately 0.8% rests with the top ten. Trimming left V 2 bases short and J 2 bases short, with 22 bases between. The CDR3 is made up of 19 amino acids. Germline V gives CDR1 SGHVS, CDR2 FNYEAQ. This clonotype has only a few counts. Antigen unknown. Construction of naive CD8 libraries employed roughly 19,000 to 1,100,000 sorted cells together with 10%, 30% or 50% RNA. Sorting selected naive CD8 T cells with a CD8+CD4-CCR7+CD45RA+ phenotype.

Source material: naive CD8+ T cells from blood, with Jurkat cell RNA spiked in. The subset denotes: FACS-sorted CD8+CD4-CCR7+CD45RA+ naive T cells. This receptor was identified in a human donor in good health. Some libraries in this study had Jurkat cell RNA spiked in. The J gene is TRBJ1-3, the V gene TRBV7-6, with D uncertain. CDR3 sequence: CASSLTRKTAKVAGNTIYF. Here the CDR3 DNA reads TGTGCCAGCAGCTTAACCAGGAAGACCGCGAAAGTGGCTGGAAACACCATATATTTT.